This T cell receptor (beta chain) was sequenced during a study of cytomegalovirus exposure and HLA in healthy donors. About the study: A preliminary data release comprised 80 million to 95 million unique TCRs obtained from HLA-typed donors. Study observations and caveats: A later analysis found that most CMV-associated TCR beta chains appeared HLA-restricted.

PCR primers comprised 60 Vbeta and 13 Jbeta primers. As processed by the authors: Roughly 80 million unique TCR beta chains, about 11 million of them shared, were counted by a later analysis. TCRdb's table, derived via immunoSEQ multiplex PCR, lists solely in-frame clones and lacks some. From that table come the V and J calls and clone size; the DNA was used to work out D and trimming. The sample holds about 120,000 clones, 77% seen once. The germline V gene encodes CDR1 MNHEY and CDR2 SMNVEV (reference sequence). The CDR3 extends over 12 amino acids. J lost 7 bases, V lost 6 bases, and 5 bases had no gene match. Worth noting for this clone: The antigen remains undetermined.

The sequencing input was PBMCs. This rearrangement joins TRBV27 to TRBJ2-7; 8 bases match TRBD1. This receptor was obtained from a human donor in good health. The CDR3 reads CASRQGAGEQYF. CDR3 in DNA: TGTGCCAGCAGGCAGGGGGCTGGAGAGCAGTACTTC.